These 23 T cell receptor beta chains share one sample of origin, sequenced in a study of T cell responses to AZD1222 COVID-19 vaccine. Libraries were prepared by immunoSEQ multiplex PCR; TCRdb keeps only in-frame clonotypes and omits some of them. The table shows approximately 190,000 clones, with 85% to 95% occurring only once. This material consisted of peripheral blood, taken on day 0 of AZD1222 vaccination. The receptor source for this set is an adult in good health.

V usage is TRBV7-2 and J usage is TRBJ1-5; D unresolved. There are 17 residues in the CDR3. Trimming left V 1 base short and J 0 bases short, with 13 bases between. Germline V gene lookup returns CDR1 SGHTA and CDR2 FQGNSA. The chain's CDR3 is CASSLGSVGGSNQPQHF. In DNA form, the CDR3 reads TGTGCCAGCAGCTTAGGTTCGGTGGGCGGTAGCAATCAGCCCCAGCATTTT.

The chain joins TRBV18 to TRBJ2-7; 9 nucleotides align to TRBD1. The V segment lost 6 bases and the J segment 5 bases; nucleotides outside the gene matches: 11. This CDR3 is 15 amino acids long. Per germline, CDR1 KGHSH and CDR2 LQKENI. The CDR3 bases are TGTGCCAGCTCCCCGCCGGGACAGGGTGCCCACGAGCAGTACTTC. Its protein is CASSPPGQGAHEQYF.

This clone was seen a single time. The rearrangement uses TRBV4-2 and TRBJ1-6, with TRBD1 as a possible D gene (5 bases). Trimming removed 2 bases at V and 7 bases at J, with 15 bases between. This CDR3 region has 16 residues. The V gene's germline CDR1 is LGHNA and CDR2 YNFKEQ. CDR3: CASSQSVVQVNSPLHF. The CDR3 bases are TGTGCCAGCAGCCAATCTGTGGTACAGGTGAATTCACCCCTCCACTTT.

V and J are TRBV9 and TRBJ1-5; D not resolved. V was trimmed by 1 base and J by 5 bases, leaving 10 bases between them. This CDR3 spans 14 amino acids. In germline, CDR1 is SGDLS, CDR2 YYNGEE. DNA of the CDR3: TGTGCCAGCAGCGTATCCGGGTGGGATCAGCCCCAGCATTTT. It specifies CASSVSGWDQPQHF.

The J gene is TRBJ1-3, the V gene TRBV27; D gene uncertain. V was clipped by 5 bases and J by 0 bases, with 17 bases between them. Germline-derived CDR1 and CDR2 are MNHEY and SMNVEV (reference sequence). This CDR3 is 17 amino acids long. The CDR3 spells CASSRTPDVFSGNTIYF. The CDR3 bases are TGTGCCAGCAGTCGTACCCCGGACGTTTTCTCTGGAAACACCATATATTTT.

The chain has TRBV19 and TRBJ2-5; 9 nucleotides match TRBD1. V trimming: 3 bases; J trimming: 5 bases; junction bases outside the gene matches: 4. The CDR3 sequence is 14 residues long. The germline V gene encodes CDR1 LNHDA and CDR2 SQIVND (reference sequence). The CDR3 sequence is CASSITGGYETQYF. The CDR3, as DNA: TGTGCCAGTAGTATCACAGGGGGCTATGAGACCCAGTACTTC.

The chain is built from TRBV5-1 and TRBJ1-2, with D hard to call. Trimming shortened V by 0 bases and J by 5 bases, and 8 bases separated the two germline ends. There are 13 residues in the CDR3. The V gene's germline CDR1 is SGHRS and CDR2 YFSETQ. In nucleotides, the CDR3 is TGCGCCAGCAGCTTGGCCCAGCGGTATGGCTACACCTTC. Translation gives CASSLAQRYGYTF.

The rearrangement joins TRBV2 to TRBJ2-7; TRBD1 is a possible D gene (6 bases). V was trimmed by 5 bases and J by 2 bases, leaving 7 bases between them. CDR3 length equals 12 residues. Per germline, CDR1 SNHLY and CDR2 FYNNEI. This CDR3 is CASSSGAYEQYF. The CDR3 DNA reads as TGTGCCAGCAGTTCAGGGGCCTACGAGCAGTACTTC.

The CDR3 loop reads CASSPRGLDNEQFF. CDR3 DNA sequence: TGTGCCAGCAGTCCCCGGGGGCTGGACAATGAGCAGTTCTTC. The chain carries TRBV28 and TRBJ2-1; perhaps D is TRBD1 or TRBD2 (6 bases each). CDR1 and CDR2 from the germline V gene are MDHEN and SYDVKM. Trimming took off 5 bases at V and 5 bases at J, with 13 bases between the two ends. The CDR3 spans 14 residues.

Written as DNA, the CDR3 is TGTGCCAGCAGCCAGACACAGGGCGGTAGGTTTTACGAGCAGTACTTC. Encoded protein: CASSQTQGGRFYEQYF. The rearrangement uses TRBV14 and TRBJ2-7; D perhaps matches TRBD1 (6 bases). Trimming removed 3 bases at V and 4 bases at J, with 19 bases between. The CDR3 extends over 16 amino acids. The germline V gene has CDR1 SGHDN and CDR2 FVKESK.

The chain combines TRBV3-1 (or the pseudogene TRBV3-2) with TRBJ1-1; the D gene is possibly TRBD1 (6 bases). Germline V lookup: CDR1 LGHDT, CDR2 YNNKEL (reference sequence). There are 14 residues in the CDR3. Trimming removed 4 bases from V and 2 bases from J, with 11 bases in between. CDR3 residues: CASSRRGRNTEAFF. The CDR3 nucleotides read TGTGCCAGCAGCCGTCGGGGGCGAAACACTGAAGCTTTCTTT.

The chain has TRBV29-1 and TRBJ1-2, with 7 bases matching TRBD1. The CDR3 has 15 residues. With 2 bases clipped from V and 6 bases from J, the junction kept 12 bases outside the gene matches. CDR1 and CDR2 (germline): SQVTM, ANQGSEA. CDR3 loop: CSVEKGAGTLHGYTF. CDR3 nucleotide sequence: TGCAGCGTTGAAAAGGGGGCAGGGACACTGCATGGCTACACCTTC.

The rearrangement uses TRBV6-4 and TRBJ2-3; TRBD2 matches at 11 bases. The germline V gene has CDR1 MRHNA and CDR2 SNTAGT. Trimming removed 0 bases from V and 4 bases from J; junction bases left unmatched: 18. This CDR3 has 21 amino acids. The CDR3 sequence is CASSDSEFRTSGSEGPDTQYF. CDR3 nucleotide sequence: TGTGCCAGCAGTGACTCGGAGTTCCGTACTAGCGGGAGTGAGGGACCAGATACGCAGTATTTT.

CDR3 amino acids: CAWSTGPGAWSYSNQPQHF. The DNA of the CDR3 is TGTGCCTGGAGTACTGGGCCGGGGGCATGGTCGTACAGCAATCAGCCCCAGCATTTT. V gene TRBV30 combines with J gene TRBJ1-5, with a tentative D call TRBD1 (6 bases). CDR1 is GTSNPN and CDR2 is SVGIG in the germline V gene (reference sequence). The CDR3 loop spans 19 amino acids. V was clipped by 2 bases and J by 1 base, with 24 bases between them.

The rearrangement links TRBV19 to TRBJ2-1, with D unresolved. Germline V gene sequence: CDR1 LNHDA, CDR2 SQIVND (reference sequence). V was shortened by 1 base and J by 3 bases, with 7 bases between the two germline ends. This CDR3 contains 14 residues. This CDR3 reads CASSIGADYNEQFF. Here the CDR3 DNA reads TGTGCCAGTAGTATAGGAGCAGACTACAATGAGCAGTTCTTC.

This clone was seen only a few times. The CDR3, as DNA: TGTGCCAGCAGCCAAGATGAGGGCCAGGGGAACTATGGCTACACCTTC. This sequence encodes CASSQDEGQGNYGYTF. V usage is TRBV4-2 and J usage is TRBJ1-2, with D tentatively TRBD1 (6 bases). The ends were cut back, 0 bases at V and 2 bases at J, with 13 bases in the middle. This CDR3 contains 16 residues. CDR1 and CDR2 from the germline V gene are LGHNA and YNFKEQ.

The V and J genes are TRBV30 and TRBJ1-6; D may be TRBD1 (5 bases). From germline, CDR1 is GTSNPN and CDR2 SVGIG (reference sequence). The CDR3 is made up of 14 amino acids. Trimming removed 4 bases at V and 5 bases at J, with 12 bases between. CDR3: CAWNRDDHNSPLHF. CDR3 DNA sequence: TGTGCCTGGAACCGGGACGACCATAATTCACCCCTCCACTTT. Full variable domain (remainder filled in from reference TRBV30 and TRBJ1-6): SQTIHQWPATLVQPVGSPLSLECTVEGTSNPNLYWYRQAAGRGLQLLFYSVGIGQISSEVPQNLSASRPQDRQFILSSKKLLLSDSGFYLCAWNRDDHNSPLHFGNGTRLTVT.

The chain couples TRBV28 to TRBJ1-2; D call uncertain. Looked up from germline, CDR1 is MDHEN and CDR2 is SYDVKM. V lost 3 bases to trimming and J lost 0 bases, with 5 bases between them. This CDR3 is 13 amino acids long. As DNA, the CDR3 is TGTGCCAGCAGTTTGGGAACTAACTATGGCTACACCTTC. Translation: CASSLGTNYGYTF.

CDR3 DNA sequence: TGTGCCAGCAGTGACCAGACTAGTTACGAGCAGTACTTC. It is translated as CASSDQTSYEQYF. This sequence joins TRBV2 and TRBJ2-7; possibly TRBD2 for D (6 bases). V was trimmed by 3 bases and J by 4 bases, leaving 10 bases between them. The CDR3 length is 13 residues. Germline CDR1 reads SNHLY; CDR2 reads FYNNEI.

The chain recombines TRBV18 with TRBJ1-1; 7 bases fit TRBD1. J was trimmed by 2 bases and V by 3 bases; bases with no gene match: 3. The germline CDR1 and CDR2 sequences are KGHSH and LQKENI. This CDR3 spans 14 amino acids. CDR3 DNA sequence: TGTGCCAGCTCACCTCGACAGGGAAACACTGAAGCTTTCTTT. Protein sequence: CASSPRQGNTEAFF. The entire variable domain, with the rest obtained from reference TRBV18 and TRBJ1-1, is as follows: NAGVMQNPRHLVRRRGQEARLRCSPMKGHSHVYWYRQLPEEGLKFMVYLQKENIIDESGMPKERFSAEFPKEGPSILRIQQVVRGDSAAYFCASSPRQGNTEAFFGQGTRLTVV.

This rearrangement joins TRBV2 to TRBJ1-1; D is ambiguous. There are 13 residues in the CDR3. CDR1 and CDR2 (germline): SNHLY, FYNNEI. V lost 2 bases, J lost 1 base, and 5 bases lay in between. The CDR3 reads CASSESRNTEAFF. DNA of the CDR3: TGTGCCAGCAGTGAATCCAGGAACACTGAAGCTTTCTTT.

V is TRBV2 and J is TRBJ1-5; unclear D gene. Trimming removed 7 bases from V and 4 bases from J, with 8 bases in between. Germline loops: CDR1 SNHLY, CDR2 FYNNEI. CDR3 length: 12 residues. The CDR3 loop is CASMGSNQPQHF. The CDR3 DNA sequence: TGTGCCAGCATGGGTTCGAATCAGCCCCAGCATTTT.

J is TRBJ2-1 and V is TRBV19, with a possible D match to TRBD2 (6 bases). V was shortened by 1 base and J by 7 bases, with 8 bases between the two germline ends. Germline V gives CDR1 LNHDA, CDR2 SQIVND (reference sequence). This CDR3 spans 13 amino acids. The CDR3 DNA follows: TGTGCCAGTAGTATAGCTAGCGCAAATGAGCAGTTCTTC. Translating gives CASSIASANEQFF. The entire variable domain, with the rest obtained from reference TRBV19 and TRBJ2-1, is as follows: DGGITQSPKYLFRKEGQNVTLSCEQNLNHDAMYWYRQDPGQGLRLIYYSQIVNDFQKGDIAEGYSVSREKKESFPLTVTSAQKNPTAFYLCASSIASANEQFFGPGTRLTVL.